This T cell receptor beta chain originates from a study of CD8 T cell repertoires and HIV-1 epitope variants (dated by TCRdb to 2018 to 2020). With regard to the full study: T cells were stimulated in separate culture wells with each of twenty-five peptides representing autologous and known Gag and Nef epitope variants. Control conditions included a CMV, EBV and flu peptide pool, the Ebola AY9 epitope as negative control, and a no-peptide well. Tested epitopes included three Gag epitope families and Nef HW9 and YT9. Using the EasySep Human T Cell Enrichment Kit, T cells were enriched and then co-cultured with an equal number of autologous T cell-negative cells acting as antigen-presenting cells. Cultures ran for 10 to 11 days in IMDM with gentamicin, with half-media changes on days 3 and 7 adding IL-2, IL-7 and IL-15. An aliquot of 1M T cells was set aside as an uncultured baseline condition, separate from the 83 T cell cultures. Running each culture condition in triplicate, except for one peptide done in duplicate, gave a total of about 75 T cell cultures. Overall study outcomes, separate from this receptor: Only TCR beta chains were identified by the assay, and proliferation to antigen, not T cell function or cytokine profile, was indicated. Of the nine antigen-specific TCR beta clonotypes identified, five or six appeared cross-reactive for autologous or known escape epitope variants. Several clonotypes recognized the Nef KF9 family and one the HW9 family, with no responses to the TAALDMSHF plasma variant.

The EasySep Human CD8+ T Cell Enrichment Kit was used on day 10 to isolate CD8+ T cells from every culture. The immunoSEQ platform was used to sequence TCR beta CDR3 regions at survey depth. The QIAamp DNA micro kit was used to extract genomic DNA from every cultured and uncultured CD8+ T cell population. The source study handled its data this way. Samples with under 5,000 productive reads were excluded, and this exclusion removed 5 of the 75 HIV peptide-stimulated cultures. Sequences were trimmed to CDR3 by a MANAFEST web app, and nonproductive sequences, CDR3s under 5 amino acids, and sequences not starting with C or ending with F/W were removed. For a clonotype to count as antigen-specific, the clonotype had to expand relative to the no-peptide control in at least 2 of 3 replicates at FDR 0.01, and only within one epitope family. A specific clonotype also had to show a frequency at least fivefold higher than in wells stimulated with peptides from other epitope families. TCRdb retrieved this table from immuneACCESS and kept in-frame rearrangements only. Not all clones are present; in checked studies, unresolved V genes account for under half, and no reason is known for the remainder. V and J calls and clone size are copied from that table; D and trimming were computed from the DNA. This sample holds around 4,000 clones; 68% were observed only once. Jointly, the top ten make up approximately 48% of the sample.

The V end loses 10 bases and the J end loses 4 bases, and a stretch of 17 bases separates them. CDR1 and CDR2 are drawn from the germline V gene: ENHRY, SYGVKD. The CDR3 contains 13 residues, cysteine and phenylalanine counted. The retained sequence is limited to the CDR3, 39 bases, with the frame set at the first base. As a fraction of the sample, this clone is large (0.1 to 1%). The clone's antigen remains unknown. Base qualities are not recorded, but no much larger clone differs from it by a single base. The rearrangement joined TRBV10-3 to TRBJ2-7; a weak D assignment points to TRBD2 (6 bases agree). The TCR sequence derives from a male donor with HIV. Sample: cultured CD8+ T cells derived from PBMCs. The nucleotides are TGTGCCACCCTAGGGGACTCTACTTACGAGCAGTACTTC. It translates to CATLGDSTYEQYF.